This TCR beta chain comes out of a study of cytomegalovirus exposure and HLA in healthy donors. Study outcomes and limitations: TCR beta chain V- and J-gene trimming was linked, in a later analysis, to a missense variant in DCLRE1C.

CDR3 size: 16 residues. CDR1 is SGHTA and CDR2 is FQGNSA in the germline V gene. Trimming at V came to 1 base and at J to 4 bases, leaving 10 bases not matched to a gene. Healthy bone marrow donors made up the donor group. PCR was performed using 60 Vbeta and 13 Jbeta primers. Sequencing used immunoSEQ multiplex PCR; TCRdb keeps in-frame clones, though not all of them. In all, the sample yields 150,000 to 200,000 clones. As regards this clone: Antigen: not known.

The TCR sequence derives from a woman aged 55-69 years in good health and CMV-seronegative. The chain has TRBV7-2 and TRBJ2-7, with TRBD1 identical over 7 bases. The source material was PBMCs. The CDR3 here is CASSLGAPGQPYEQYF. The CDR3 DNA is TGTGCCAGCAGCTTAGGCGCCCCGGGACAGCCGTACGAGCAGTACTTC. Full variable domain (rest looked up from reference TRBV7-2 and TRBJ2-7): GAGVSQSPSNKVTEKGKDVELRCDPISGHTALYWYRQSLGQGLEFLIYFQGNSAPDKSGLPSDRFSAERTGGSVSTLTIQRTQQEDSAVYLCASSLGAPGQPYEQYFGPGTRLTVT.